This T cell receptor (beta chain) comes out of a study of glioma-infiltrating T cells. Whole-study results and caveats: Tissue-blood divergence was below expectation in non-neoplastic patients, above in gliomas. Tissue and blood shared very few CDR3 sequences.

Germline V lookup: CDR1 DFQATT, CDR2 SNEGSKA (reference sequence). The CDR3 has 15 amino acids. V shed 0 bases and J shed 0 bases, with 10 bases lying between them. This clonotype is a singleton in its sample. Its antigen is currently unknown. The iRepertoire nested amplicon-rescue multiplex PCR amplified TCR alpha and beta CDR3s from RNA. Tissue mRNA or PBMC total RNA, about 95-450 ng, went into one-step reverse transcription and amplification. TCRdb recomputed calls from the multiplex PCR reads with MiXCR, one row per CDR3 protein. Among over 120,000 distinct CDR3 sequences listed, about 39% were seen once.

Sequencing was performed on glioma tissue, nonneoplastic brain tissue, or PBMCs (not recorded which). The source of this sequence is a human donor with low-grade glioma or glioblastoma, undergoing nonglioma brain surgery, or in good health (not recorded which). The rearrangement uses TRBV20-1 and TRBJ2-3, with D hard to call. This CDR3 is CSAREQTLSTDTQYF. The CDR3, as DNA: TGCAGTGCTAGAGAACAGACCCTGAGCACAGATACGCAGTATTTT.